This TCR beta chain was documented in a study of T cell responses to AZD1222 COVID-19 vaccine. Overall study findings and caveats: Mostly white British, mostly female donors; authors suggested clonal diversity may be underestimated.

TCRdb's table, derived via immunoSEQ multiplex PCR, lists solely in-frame clones and lacks some. The sample includes 99,000 or so clones, around 80% of them seen just once. A note on this clone: Its antigen is undetermined.

Unmatched junction bases numbered 6, after V lost 3 bases and J lost 10 bases. The CDR3 is made up of 14 amino acids. The germline V gene encodes CDR1 MRHNA and CDR2 SNTAGT. The sequence derives from an adult in good health. J is TRBJ1-5 and V is TRBV6-4, with TRBD1 identical over 10 bases. The sequencing here drew on peripheral blood, taken on day 0 of AZD1222 vaccination. The CDR3 coding sequence is TGTGCCAGCAGTGAAGGACAGGGGGTTCCCCCCCAGCATTTT. This translates into CASSEGQGVPPQHF.